The entry below gives a single T cell receptor beta chain sequence along with its context. As yet, its antigen is unknown. The sample comes from a study of monozygotic twins with inflammatory bowel disease. Study-level points and caveats: Discordant twins had repertoire similarity that did not differ from that of concordant twins, possibly from limited power. Compared with healthy co-twins, IBD patients showed reduced TCRbeta repertoire diversity by inverse Simpson.

The CDR3 spans 14 residues. CDR1 is MGHRA, CDR2 YSYEKL, per germline. Skipping T cell sorting, the study isolated total RNA directly from whole blood. Template switching appended UMIs that held a 6-nucleotide sample barcode. TCRdb reprocessed the 5' RACE reads and reports one entry per CDR3 protein, with no DNA. The listing contains 300,000 to 450,000 distinct CDR3 sequences. This chain uses TRBV4-1 with TRBJ1-1. The sequence derives from a human donor with ulcerative colitis or Crohn's disease, or a healthy co-twin of an affected twin (not recorded which). The sequencing input was blood. Here the CDR3 reads CASSQDAGNTEAFF.